The rows below give T cell receptor beta chains drawn from one sample of a study of blood T cell repertoires in COVID-19. The assay was immunoSEQ multiplex PCR, and TCRdb's table has in-frame clones only and misses some. The sample records 350,000 to 400,000 clones, roughly 90% being singletons. Specimen: peripheral blood. These TCRs come from a man aged 18 to 29 with active or convalescent COVID-19. Each CDR3 is given with its conserved first and last residue. The D gene is left open where the match is weak. Rows may omit the clone size; those that give it use once, few, many or a size class.

. . TRBJ1-1 14 TRBV27 CASSFGRGNTEAFF TGTGCCAGCAGTTTCGGCAGGGGTAACACTGAAGCTTTCTTT
. TRBD1 TRBJ2-7 14 TRBV10-3 CAIKITGGSYEQYF TGTGCCATCAAGATCACAGGGGGATCCTACGAGCAGTACTTC
. . TRBJ2-7 14 TRBV27 CASSFSRSSYEQYF TGTGCCAGCAGTTTTAGTAGGAGCTCCTACGAGCAGTACTTC
. TRBD1 TRBJ1-1 15 TRBV28 CASTLTGMGNTEAFF TGTGCCAGCACCCTGACAGGGATGGGGAACACTGAAGCTTTCTTT
. TRBD2 TRBJ2-5 16 TRBV27 CASSPRLAGGLETQYF TGTGCCAGCAGTCCAAGACTAGCGGGAGGGTTGGAGACCCAGTACTTC
. TRBD1 TRBJ2-5 15 TRBV27 CASSLFTGEQETQYF TGTGCCAGCAGTTTATTCACAGGGGAACAAGAGACCCAGTACTTC
. . TRBJ1-1 14 TRBV18 CASSPPLLNTEAFF TGTGCCAGCTCACCACCGCTATTGAACACTGAAGCTTTCTTT
once . TRBJ2-3 15 TRBV28 CASSGDLRTEDTQYF TGTGCCAGCAGTGGGGACTTGCGGACCGAGGATACGCAGTATTTT
. TRBD1 TRBJ2-5 15 TRBV4-3 CASSLLPGGRETQYF TGCGCCAGCAGCCTGCTGCCAGGGGGAAGAGAGACCCAGTACTTC
. . TRBJ1-2 15 TRBV15 CATSRDWGLTYGYTF TGTGCCACCAGCAGAGATTGGGGGCTAACTTATGGCTACACCTTC
. . TRBJ2-7 13 TRBV4-3 CASSRETNFEQYF TGCGCCAGCAGCCGGGAGACCAATTTCGAGCAGTACTTC
. . TRBJ1-2 14 TRBV4-3 CASSQVRGVYGYTF TGCGCCAGCAGCCAAGTCCGGGGAGTCTATGGCTACACCTTC
. . TRBJ2-2 15 TRBV6-4 CASSGASGDTGELFF TGTGCCAGCAGTGGGGCGAGCGGAGACACCGGGGAGCTGTTTTTT
once . TRBJ1-1 15 TRBV7-3 CASSLRQGPNTEAFF TGTGCCAGCAGCTTACGTCAGGGGCCGAACACTGAAGCTTTCTTT
. . TRBJ1-6 15 TRBV19 CASSFGGSYNSPLHF TGTGCCAGTAGTTTCGGGGGGTCCTATAATTCACCCCTCCACTTT
. . TRBJ1-3 16 TRBV7-2 CASRGNGSVVGNTIYF TGTGCCAGCAGAGGAAATGGGAGTGTAGTAGGAAACACCATATATTTT
. . TRBJ1-1 15 TRBV13 CASSRRGEGNTEAFF TGTGCCAGCAGCCGGCGGGGTGAGGGGAACACTGAAGCTTTCTTT
. . TRBJ1-1 14 TRBV7-2 CASSLTTANTEAFF TGTGCCAGCAGCTTAACAACCGCGAACACTGAAGCTTTCTTT
once . TRBJ2-7 15 TRBV15 CATSSRDSLVNEQYF TGTGCCACCAGCAGCCGGGACTCCCTTGTAAACGAGCAGTACTTC
. . TRBJ2-3 15 TRBV4-3 CASSPKDFVTDTQYF TGCGCCAGCAGCCCCAAAGACTTTGTCACAGATACGCAGTATTTT
. . TRBJ2-2 15 TRBV28 CARALVAGDTGELFF TGTGCCAGGGCCCTCGTGGCAGGGGACACCGGGGAGCTGTTTTTT
. . TRBJ1-1 15 TRBV7-8 CASSSFGRASTEAFF TGTGCCAGCAGCTCCTTTGGCAGGGCGTCCACTGAAGCTTTCTTT
. TRBD2 TRBJ2-5 13 TRBV2 CASRFSGSETQYF TGTGCCAGCAGATTTAGCGGGAGCGAGACCCAGTACTTC
. . TRBJ1-1 15 TRBV4-3 CASSQVQGMNTEAFF TGCGCCAGCAGCCAAGTCCAGGGGATGAACACTGAAGCTTTCTTT
. . TRBJ2-5 14 TRBV11-2 CASSPSRGWETQYF TGTGCCAGCAGCCCCTCGCGGGGATGGGAGACCCAGTACTTC
. . TRBJ2-7 15 TRBV5-1 CASSAESGPSYEQYF TGCGCCAGCAGCGCGGAGTCAGGGCCCTCCTACGAGCAGTACTTC
. TRBD1 TRBJ2-7 15 TRBV11-2 CASSLIRGKVHEQYF TGTGCCAGCAGCCTCATCAGGGGGAAGGTCCACGAGCAGTACTTC
. . TRBJ2-7 12 TRBV4-2 CASSHASAEQYF TGTGCCAGCAGCCACGCTAGCGCCGAGCAGTACTTC
. TRBD1 TRBJ1-2 15 TRBV7-2 CASSPNRQGLSGYTF TGTGCCAGCAGCCCAAATCGACAGGGTCTGAGCGGCTACACCTTC
. TRBD1 TRBJ1-2 13 TRBV14 CASSPGQRYGYTF TGTGCCAGCAGCCCGGGACAGAGATATGGCTACACCTTC
once . TRBJ2-1 15 TRBV7-6 CASSFGPGGGNEQFF TGTGCCAGCAGCTTCGGACCAGGAGGTGGCAATGAGCAGTTCTTC
. TRBD1 TRBJ1-1 12 TRBV9 CASSATGAEAFF TGTGCCAGCAGCGCGACAGGGGCTGAAGCTTTCTTT
. . TRBJ2-1 13 TRBV28 CASSLIGYNEQFF TGTGCCAGCAGTTTAATCGGGTACAATGAGCAGTTCTTC
. TRBD1 TRBJ2-1 17 TRBV24-1 CATSDRLNDRVVDEQFF TGTGCCACCAGTGACCGCCTCAACGACAGGGTAGTCGATGAGCAGTTCTTC
. TRBD1 TRBJ1-6 16 TRBV2 CASSTQGDRGNSPLHF TGTGCCAGCAGTACCCAGGGGGACCGGGGTAATTCACCCCTCCACTTT
. TRBD1 TRBJ1-1 17 TRBV18 CASSPPRQGARNTEAFF TGTGCCAGCTCACCACCCCGACAGGGGGCGAGGAACACTGAAGCTTTCTTT
. TRBD1 TRBJ2-7 15 TRBV4-3 CASSHIQGGDYEQYF TGCGCCAGCAGCCACATACAGGGGGGAGATTACGAGCAGTACTTC
. . TRBJ2-7 15 TRBV9 CASSVAQGTFYEQYF TGTGCCAGCAGCGTAGCTCAGGGGACCTTCTACGAGCAGTACTTC
few TRBD1 TRBJ1-1 13 TRBV6-5 CASRTGLWTEAFF TGTGCCAGCCGGACAGGCCTGTGGACTGAAGCTTTCTTT
. TRBD2 TRBJ2-3 17 TRBV13 CASSLGPRLAVTDTQYF TGTGCCAGCAGCTTAGGCCCCAGACTAGCGGTAACAGATACGCAGTATTTT
. TRBD1 TRBJ2-5 18 TRBV12-5 CASGLVFRDRGKKETQYF TGTGCTAGTGGTTTGGTCTTCCGGGACAGGGGCAAAAAAGAGACCCAGTACTTC
. . TRBJ2-7 13 TRBV6-2/TRBV6-3 CASSYSSDYEQYF TGTGCCAGCAGTTACAGCAGCGACTACGAGCAGTACTTC
. . TRBJ2-3 16 TRBV4-3 CASTGPIQGFTDTQYF TGCGCCAGCACCGGGCCCATCCAGGGTTTCACAGATACGCAGTATTTT
. . TRBJ2-3 16 TRBV24-1 CATSDFIGGPTDTQYF TGTGCCACCAGTGATTTTATCGGGGGGCCCACAGATACGCAGTATTTT
. TRBD1 TRBJ2-7 13 TRBV10-3 CAISRDRDYEQYF TGTGCCATCAGTAGGGACAGGGACTACGAGCAGTACTTC
. . TRBJ1-1 15 TRBV9 CASSVGGGGNTEAFF TGTGCCAGCAGCGTTGGAGGAGGAGGGAACACTGAAGCTTTCTTT